These 29 T cell receptor beta chains originate from one sample sequenced in a study of blood T cell repertoires in COVID-19. Measured with immunoSEQ multiplex PCR; TCRdb has only the in-frame clones, and not every one. The table shows about 150,000 clones, with around 89% occurring only once. The specimen was peripheral blood. The receptors stem from a man in his sixties with active or convalescent COVID-19.

This sequence joins TRBV7-2 and TRBJ2-2; D may be TRBD2 (6 bases). Germline CDR1 reads SGHTA; CDR2 reads FQGNSA. This CDR3 contains 18 residues. V was clipped by 1 base and J by 2 bases, with 17 bases between them. The CDR3: CASSLGLGRGENTGELFF. The DNA of the CDR3 is TGTGCCAGCAGCTTAGGGCTGGGGCGGGGCGAAAACACCGGGGAGCTGTTTTTT. The whole variable domain, filled in from reference TRBV7-2 and TRBJ2-2, reads GAGVSQSPSNKVTEKGKDVELRCDPISGHTALYWYRQSLGQGLEFLIYFQGNSAPDKSGLPSDRFSAERTGGSVSTLTIQRTQQEDSAVYLCASSLGLGRGENTGELFFGEGSRLTVL.

The chain carries TRBV28 and TRBJ2-1; the D gene is possibly TRBD2 (6 bases). Trimming left V 5 bases short and J 4 bases short, with 9 bases between. From germline, CDR1 is MDHEN and CDR2 SYDVKM. The CDR3 has 13 residues. CDR3 DNA sequence: TGTGCCAGCAGTCAGGCGGGATACAATGAGCAGTTCTTC. Translation: CASSQAGYNEQFF.

This clone has a handful of counts. The chain uses TRBV27 and TRBJ2-3; D possibly corresponds to TRBD2 (6 bases). This CDR3 has 13 amino acids. Germline CDR1 and CDR2: MNHEY and SMNVEV (reference sequence). With 4 bases removed from V and 8 bases from J, the gap between germline ends came to 13 bases. The CDR3 loop reads CASSWKEGGTQYF. The CDR3 coding sequence is TGTGCCAGCAGTTGGAAGGAGGGAGGTACGCAGTATTTT.

This rearrangement joins TRBV7-2 to TRBJ2-7, with TRBD1 matching over 7 bases. V shed 5 bases, J shed 3 bases, and the junction held 4 bases outside the gene matches. The CDR3 has 13 amino acids. The germline V gene encodes CDR1 SGHTA and CDR2 FQGNSA. CDR3: CASSVSGGYEQYF. In DNA, the CDR3 is TGTGCCAGCAGCGTGTCAGGGGGCTACGAGCAGTACTTC.

The chain couples TRBV12-3 or TRBV12-4 to TRBJ1-1; D not resolved. The CDR3 has 12 amino acids. The ends were cut back, 6 bases at V and 7 bases at J, with 12 bases in the middle. The CDR3 protein is CASSLSGLEAFF. CDR3 DNA sequence: TGTGCCAGCAGCTTGAGCGGCCTTGAAGCTTTCTTT.

The gene calls are TRBV5-8 and TRBJ2-1; weak D call: TRBD2 (6 bases). Germline V gene lookup returns CDR1 SGHTS and CDR2 YDEGEE. This CDR3 region has 15 residues. Trimming removed 4 bases from V and 1 base from J, with 12 bases in between. The CDR3 DNA sequence: TGTGCCAGCAGCCCAATGGGACTGTCCTACAATGAGCAGTTCTTC. This sequence encodes CASSPMGLSYNEQFF.

The J gene is TRBJ1-1, the V gene TRBV7-8, with TRBD1 as a possible D gene (6 bases). Germline CDR1 is SGHVS and CDR2 is FQNEAQ. Between the trimmed V and J ends, which lost 5 bases and 2 bases, there was a span of 15 bases. The CDR3 is 15 amino acids. The CDR3 reads CASSRGGTGNTEAFF. The CDR3 DNA is TGTGCCAGCAGCCGAGGGGGAACAGGAAACACTGAAGCTTTCTTT.

The chain combines TRBV6-2 or TRBV6-3 with TRBJ1-5; D not certain. CDR3 length: 14 amino acids. The germline CDR1 and CDR2 sequences are MNHEY and SVGEGT. Trimming cost V 2 bases and J 1 base, with 6 bases left between them. The DNA for the CDR3 is TGTGCCAGCAGTTACGCAGTGAGCAATCAGCCCCAGCATTTT. It specifies CASSYAVSNQPQHF.

The chain recombines TRBV29-1 with TRBJ1-5; no clear D. Trimming stripped 7 bases from V and 1 base from J, with 11 bases between. Looked up from germline, CDR1 is SQVTM and CDR2 is ANQGSEA. The CDR3 is made up of 13 amino acids. CDR3 residues: CSARGSSNQPQHF. The CDR3 coding sequence is TGCAGCGCCCGAGGGTCGAGCAATCAGCCCCAGCATTTT.

The chain employs TRBV5-1 and TRBJ2-3; TRBD1 matches at 10 bases. The V and J ends lost 7 bases and 3 bases, in that order; junction bases with no gene match: 5. The germline CDR1 and CDR2 sequences are SGHRS and YFSETQ. This CDR3 contains 14 residues. The CDR3: CASGGGQGTDTQYF. The DNA for the CDR3 is TGCGCCAGCGGGGGGGGACAGGGGACAGATACGCAGTATTTT.

The rearrangement joins TRBV18 to TRBJ2-1; the D gene is possibly TRBD2 (5 bases). This CDR3 has 14 residues. The V end was cut by 0 bases, the J end by 2 bases, with 5 bases between. The V gene's germline CDR1 is KGHSH and CDR2 LQKENI. CDR3 in DNA: TGTGCCAGCTCACCACCTAGCGCCTACAATGAGCAGTTCTTC. It is translated as CASSPPSAYNEQFF.

The V gene is TRBV30, the J gene TRBJ1-2, with TRBD1 matching 9 bases. Looked up from germline, CDR1 is GTSNPN and CDR2 is SVGIG (reference sequence). V gave up 2 bases and J gave up 4 bases; unmatched junction bases: 2. The CDR3 totals 13 residues. The CDR3 region has the DNA TGTGCCTGGAGTAAGGACAGGGGCTATGGCTACACCTTC. It encodes CAWSKDRGYGYTF. The whole variable domain, remainder taken from reference TRBV30 and TRBJ1-2, is SQTIHQWPATLVQPVGSPLSLECTVEGTSNPNLYWYRQAAGRGLQLLFYSVGIGQISSEVPQNLSASRPQDRQFILSSKKLLLSDSGFYLCAWSKDRGYGYTFGSGTRLTVV.

The chain links TRBV11-2 to TRBJ2-7; D remains unclear. V was shortened by 5 bases and J by 6 bases, with 11 bases between the two germline ends. The CDR3 totals 12 residues. Germline CDR1 reads SGHAT; CDR2 reads FQNNGV. CDR3 amino acids: CASSLSRGEQYF. The CDR3 nucleotides read TGTGCCAGCAGCCTTAGTAGAGGCGAGCAGTACTTC. The full variable domain, rest sourced from reference TRBV11-2 and TRBJ2-7, is EAGVAQSPRYKIIEKRQSVAFWCNPISGHATLYWYQQILGQGPKLLIQFQNNGVVDDSQLPKDRFSAERLKGVDSTLKIQPAKLEDSAVYLCASSLSRGEQYFGPGTRLTVT.

This clone was detected only once. This rearrangement joins TRBV4-3 to TRBJ1-2; D may be TRBD1 (5 bases). The V end lost 1 base, the J end lost 3 bases, and 12 bases lay between the germline ends. Germline assignment: CDR1 LGHNA and CDR2 YSLEER. The CDR3 spans 15 residues. For the CDR3, the DNA is TGCGCCAGCAGCCAAGCCCAGGGCCGGGACTATGGCTACACCTTC. Residues: CASSQAQGRDYGYTF.

The chain uses TRBV7-8 and TRBJ1-5; a weak D match, TRBD1 (5 bases). Germline V gene sequence: CDR1 SGHVS, CDR2 FQNEAQ. Trimming removed 5 bases from V and 2 bases from J, with 7 bases in between. This CDR3 comprises 13 residues. The CDR3 spells CASSMTGNQPQHF. The CDR3 DNA follows: TGTGCCAGCAGCATGACAGGCAATCAGCCCCAGCATTTT.

The rearrangement uses TRBV30 and TRBJ2-2; D is uncertain. The CDR3 is 12 residues long. V shed 1 base and J shed 5 bases, with 5 bases lying between them. Germline V lookup: CDR1 GTSNPN, CDR2 SVGIG (reference sequence). The CDR3 loop is CAWSAKTGELFF. The CDR3 DNA reads TGTGCCTGGAGTGCTAAAACCGGGGAGCTGTTTTTT. Based on the CDR3 plus reference TRBV30 and TRBJ2-2, the full variable domain is SQTIHQWPATLVQPVGSPLSLECTVEGTSNPNLYWYRQAAGRGLQLLFYSVGIGQISSEVPQNLSASRPQDRQFILSSKKLLLSDSGFYLCAWSAKTGELFFGEGSRLTVL.

The rearrangement links TRBV9 to TRBJ1-5; 7 positions match TRBD1. The V gene end was trimmed by 3 bases and the J gene end by 7 bases; junction bases not matched to a gene: 7. CDR3 length: 14 residues. CDR1 and CDR2 (germline): SGDLS, YYNGEE. The CDR3, as DNA: TGTGCCAGCAGCGAGGGGACAGCGGGCCAGCCCCAGCATTTT. It is translated as CASSEGTAGQPQHF.

The V and J genes are TRBV5-1 and TRBJ2-7, with D possibly being TRBD2 (6 bases). V was shortened by 1 base and J by 4 bases, with 15 bases between the two germline ends. Germline-derived CDR1 and CDR2 are SGHRS and YFSETQ. There are 15 residues in the CDR3. CDR3: CASSLRGGDLYEQYF. CDR3 bases: TGCGCCAGCAGCTTGAGGGGCGGGGACCTTTACGAGCAGTACTTC.

The sample holds a few counts of this clone. This sequence joins TRBV2 and TRBJ2-7; D is undetermined. The CDR3 is made up of 15 amino acids. The V end was cut by 4 bases, the J end by 0 bases, with 13 bases between. CDR1 is SNHLY and CDR2 is FYNNEI in the germline V gene. Written as DNA, the CDR3 is TGTGCCAGCAGTGGAATGGGCTTCGACTCCTACGAGCAGTACTTC. As protein: CASSGMGFDSYEQYF. Complete variable domain (other parts from reference TRBV2 and TRBJ2-7): EPEVTQTPSHQVTQMGQEVILRCVPISNHLYFYWYRQILGQKVEFLVSFYNNEISEKSEIFDDQFSVERPDGSNFTLKIRSTKLEDSAMYFCASSGMGFDSYEQYFGPGTRLTVT.

This clone was picked up a small number of times. CDR3 region: CAWSGIRDRGWLAGGEQYF. The CDR3 DNA sequence: TGTGCCTGGAGTGGCATCCGGGACAGGGGCTGGCTAGCGGGAGGCGAGCAGTACTTC. The V and J genes are TRBV30 and TRBJ2-7; D is possibly TRBD2 (11 bases). CDR3 length: 19 residues. Trimming removed 1 base from V and 6 bases from J, with 31 bases in between. The germline V gene has CDR1 GTSNPN and CDR2 SVGIG (reference sequence).

The V gene is TRBV12-3 or TRBV12-4, the J gene TRBJ2-1; maybe TRBD1 (6 bases). The CDR3 is 12 residues long. Deletions cut 1 base from V and 9 bases from J, with 7 bases between. The CDR3 reads CASSLEGVEQFF. Written as DNA, the CDR3 is TGTGCCAGCAGTTTAGAGGGGGTTGAGCAGTTCTTC.

This rearrangement joins TRBV29-1 to TRBJ2-1; perhaps TRBD2 as D (6 bases). This CDR3 has 19 residues. Germline V gene data show CDR1 as SQVTM and CDR2 as ANQGSEA. Trimming stripped 5 bases from V and 5 bases from J, with 31 bases between. The CDR3, as DNA: TGCAGCGTTATCTACGGCCTATCGTGGTCCCCGGGAGTTCACAATGAGCAGTTCTTC. The encoded protein is CSVIYGLSWSPGVHNEQFF.

The rearrangement joins TRBV4-2 to TRBJ1-4; D is undetermined. The germline gives CDR1 LGHNA, CDR2 YNFKEQ. V shed 2 bases and J shed 8 bases, with 21 bases lying between them. The CDR3 covers 17 residues. This CDR3 reads CASSQNIARARGEKLFF. The CDR3 DNA reads as TGTGCCAGCAGCCAAAATATCGCGAGGGCTCGAGGAGAAAAACTGTTTTTT.

This chain connects TRBV5-1 to TRBJ2-2; TRBD2 matches 11 bases. V shed 4 bases, J shed 5 bases, and the junction held 7 bases outside the gene matches. Germline V gene lookup returns CDR1 SGHRS and CDR2 YFSETQ. The CDR3 consists of 16 residues. The DNA for the CDR3 is TGCGCCAGCAGCATTAGCGGGAGGGCCGGAACCGGGGAGCTGTTTTTT. Protein: CASSISGRAGTGELFF.

This chain uses TRBV19 with TRBJ1-3; a weak D match, TRBD1 (5 bases). Germline V gene lookup returns CDR1 LNHDA and CDR2 SQIVND (reference sequence). The CDR3 sequence is 13 residues long. The V end lost 4 bases, the J end lost 4 bases, and 8 bases lay between the germline ends. CDR3 in DNA: TGTGCCAGTAGTACTCGACAGGGAAACACCATATATTTT. Translated: CASSTRQGNTIYF. The whole variable domain, filled in from reference TRBV19 and TRBJ1-3, reads DGGITQSPKYLFRKEGQNVTLSCEQNLNHDAMYWYRQDPGQGLRLIYYSQIVNDFQKGDIAEGYSVSREKKESFPLTVTSAQKNPTAFYLCASSTRQGNTIYFGEGSWLTVV.

The gene calls are TRBV6-6 and TRBJ1-2; the D is unclear. Germline V lookup: CDR1 MNHNY, CDR2 SVGAGI (reference sequence). V lost 6 bases to trimming and J lost 3 bases, with 11 bases between them. The CDR3 covers 13 residues. The CDR3 loop reads CASSPGIYYGYTF. The CDR3 DNA follows: TGTGCCAGCAGCCCCGGGATCTACTATGGCTACACCTTC.

The genes are TRBV7-2 and TRBJ2-2, with a weak D call TRBD2 (5 bases). Germline-derived CDR1 and CDR2 are SGHTA and FQGNSA. This CDR3 contains 13 residues. V gave up 4 bases and J gave up 8 bases, with 11 bases separating them. CDR3 sequence: CASSSRTQGELFF. The CDR3 DNA sequence: TGTGCCAGCAGCTCTCGGACTCAGGGGGAGCTGTTTTTT. The variable domain in full, with the rest retrieved from reference TRBV7-2 and TRBJ2-2, is GAGVSQSPSNKVTEKGKDVELRCDPISGHTALYWYRQSLGQGLEFLIYFQGNSAPDKSGLPSDRFSAERTGGSVSTLTIQRTQQEDSAVYLCASSSRTQGELFFGEGSRLTVL.

The chain joins TRBV11-2 to TRBJ1-6; the D is unclear. CDR3 length: 14 residues. In germline, CDR1 is SGHAT, CDR2 FQNNGV. Trimming took 0 bases from V and 13 from J, leaving 13 bases between them. The CDR3, as DNA: TGTGCCAGCAGCTTAGATGGCAGTACGTTGCCCCTCCACTTT. This gives the protein CASSLDGSTLPLHF. Full variable domain (outside the CDR3, taken from reference TRBV11-2 and TRBJ1-6): EAGVAQSPRYKIIEKRQSVAFWCNPISGHATLYWYQQILGQGPKLLIQFQNNGVVDDSQLPKDRFSAERLKGVDSTLKIQPAKLEDSAVYLCASSLDGSTLPLHFGNGTRLTVT.

The rearrangement joins TRBV18 to TRBJ2-7, with D hard to call. V shed 4 bases and J shed 4 bases, with 14 bases lying between them. The germline V gene encodes CDR1 KGHSH and CDR2 LQKENI. The CDR3 runs to 14 residues. CDR3: CASSQIPRHYEQYF. In DNA, the CDR3 is TGTGCCAGCTCACAAATACCGAGGCATTACGAGCAGTACTTC.